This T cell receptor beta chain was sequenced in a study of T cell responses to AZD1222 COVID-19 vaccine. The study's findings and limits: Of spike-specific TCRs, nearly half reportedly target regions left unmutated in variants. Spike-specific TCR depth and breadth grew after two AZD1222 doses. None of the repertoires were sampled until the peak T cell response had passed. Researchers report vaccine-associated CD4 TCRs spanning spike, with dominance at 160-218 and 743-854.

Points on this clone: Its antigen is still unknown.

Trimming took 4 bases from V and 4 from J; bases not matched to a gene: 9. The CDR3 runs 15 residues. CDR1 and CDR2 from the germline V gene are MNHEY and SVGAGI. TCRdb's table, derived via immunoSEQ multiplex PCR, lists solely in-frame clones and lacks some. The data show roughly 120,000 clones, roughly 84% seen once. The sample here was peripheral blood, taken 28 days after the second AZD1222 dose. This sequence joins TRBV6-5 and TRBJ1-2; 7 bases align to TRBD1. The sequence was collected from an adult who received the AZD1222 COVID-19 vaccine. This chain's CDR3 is CASSSGTVTFYGYTF. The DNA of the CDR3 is TGTGCCAGCAGTTCCGGGACAGTGACCTTCTATGGCTACACCTTC.